A few counts support the clone carrying this T cell receptor beta chain. Its target is unknown. This sample was included in a study of molecular identifiers for immune sequencing clone quantification. Study summary: Replicates partitioned RNA from 20,000 or 100,000 naive CD8 cells into five parts, sequencing four.

TCRdb processed the PCR reads anew with MiXCR; each CDR3 protein has one entry. The sample consists of roughly 630,000 distinct CDR3 sequences, roughly 23% of them appearing once. Overall study findings and caveats: Clones of above 20 RNA copies carried over 99% of effector molecules; in naive cells they carried under 1%. Clone sizes could be underestimated for highly expanded clones when identical TCR molecules share a barcode.

Construction of naive CD8 libraries employed about 17,000 to 1,100,000 sorted cells together with 10%, 30% or 50% RNA. Germline values: CDR1 MNHEY, CDR2 SVGEGT. With V trimmed by 7 bases and J by 2 bases, 5 bases remained unmatched. This CDR3 has 14 amino acids. The gene calls are TRBV6-2 or TRBV6-3 and TRBJ1-5; 7 bases match TRBD1. Sequenced material: naive CD8+ T cells from blood, with Jurkat cell RNA spiked in. Subset here: FACS-sorted CD8+CD4-CCR7+CD45RA+ naive T cells. The TCR comes from a human donor in good health. Some libraries in this study had Jurkat cell RNA spiked in. CDR3 amino acids: CASNVGGRNQPQHF. CDR3 bases: TGTGCCAGCAACGTAGGGGGCCGCAATCAGCCCCAGCATTTT.